This T cell receptor (beta chain) was captured in a study of cytomegalovirus exposure and HLA in healthy donors. Study-wide findings and caveats: CMV serostatus stood as the only immune exposure information on hand.

Healthy bone marrow donors made up the donors. The CMV serostatus of this donor went unrecorded. The germline V gene has CDR1 SGHRS and CDR2 YFSETQ. This CDR3 spans 13 amino acids. V dropped 4 bases and J dropped 4 bases, with 11 bases sitting between them. Primers included in the PCR were 60 Vbeta and 13 Jbeta primers. Only in-frame clones appear in the TCRdb table, and some are missing; sequencing was by immunoSEQ multiplex PCR. The table lists some 130,000 clones, around 80% of them singletons. Regarding this clone: Its cognate antigen is unknown.

The chain has TRBV5-1 and TRBJ1-2; maybe TRBD1 (6 bases). The material sequenced was PBMCs. This sequence was found in a man aged 30 to 45 in good health. The CDR3 protein is CASSPRGVYGYTF. CDR3 sequence (DNA): TGCGCCAGCAGCCCCAGGGGAGTCTATGGCTACACCTTC.